This is a list of T cell receptor beta chains from one sample in a study of response to subunit inactivated influenza vaccine. TCRdb re-analysed the RT-PCR reads in MiXCR, keeping a single row per CDR3 protein. Of 500,000 to 600,000 distinct CDR3 sequences in the sample, 11% were seen once. The same sample was also studied in work on T cells expressing NK-cell markers.

The specimen comprised PBMCs from blood, sampled on the day of vaccination. Every receptor here comes from a man aged 45-60 years who received an inactivated influenza vaccine. CDR3s leave out the opening cysteine and the closing phenylalanine or tryptophan. The order of the fields is J gene, V gene, CDR3 protein.

TRBJ2-3	TRBV20-1	SARGARGGTDTQY
TRBJ1-3	TRBV3-1	ASSQERLSGNTIY
TRBJ2-7	TRBV2	ASVLTTYEQY
TRBJ1-5	TRBV12-3/TRBV12-4	ASNSGQPNQPQH
TRBJ1-2	TRBV28	ASSFGSYGYT
TRBJ1-4	TRBV6-1	ASRPFGGYEKLF
TRBJ2-3	TRBV10-2	ASSVRGARTDTQY
TRBJ1-2	TRBV12-3/TRBV12-4	ASSHGHSGTYGYT
TRBJ2-7	TRBV7-9	ASSPLAFSYEQY
TRBJ2-7	TRBV27	ASSLTPTGLTYEQY
TRBJ1-6	TRBV20-1	SAQSGASENSPLH
TRBJ2-7	TRBV10-3	AIKQGDYEQY
TRBJ2-7	TRBV24-1	ATSAGGRHEQY
TRBJ1-1	TRBV4-3	ASTSGHNTEAF
TRBJ2-5	TRBV7-2	ASSDLAGALETQY
TRBJ2-7	TRBV25-1	ASSGSGTVSYEQY
TRBJ1-1	TRBV12-3/TRBV12-4	ASSWGIRVSAF
TRBJ2-3	TRBV29-1	SVEKGTGITDTQY
TRBJ2-1	TRBV12-3/TRBV12-4	ASRRGTDEQF
TRBJ2-7	TRBV11-2	ASSLLHRPPTYEQY
TRBJ1-6	TRBV4-1	ASSQAGTRDSPLH
TRBJ2-1	TRBV20-1	SAWVAGYNEQF
TRBJ2-1	TRBV12-3/TRBV12-4	ASSLGVRGLAGGSSYNEQF
TRBJ2-3	TRBV7-3	ASSLNRGRTDTQY
TRBJ1-4	TRBV20-1	SATPSGNRAGEKLF
TRBJ2-2	TRBV4-1	ASSQEQGGTGELF
TRBJ2-6	TRBV20-1	SASGGSGANVLT
TRBJ2-7	TRBV6-2/TRBV6-3	ASSYWGLAYEQY
TRBJ1-3	TRBV12-3/TRBV12-4	ASSLVQGAGNTIY
TRBJ2-3	TRBV28	ASSFFGGRTDTQY
TRBJ2-7	TRBV7-8	ASSLSGGIGAYEQY
TRBJ1-4	TRBV5-1	ASSVTGGADEKLF
TRBJ2-1	TRBV2	ASSVAGPYNEQF
TRBJ2-3	TRBV18	ASSPAGTDTQY
TRBJ2-4	TRBV4-3	ASSQDTGGNIQY
TRBJ2-6	TRBV24-1	ATGGGSTGANVLT
TRBJ2-5	TRBV27	ASRATSKETQY
TRBJ1-1	TRBV10-3	AISGRQQNTEAF
TRBJ2-7	TRBV19	ASKGGFDEQY
TRBJ1-2	TRBV5-1	ASSLERATGGYT
TRBJ2-7	TRBV12-3/TRBV12-4	ASSRTATNSYEQY
TRBJ1-1	TRBV4-2	ASSQDEGNTEAF
TRBJ2-5	TRBV20-1	SALSLRGEPQETQY
TRBJ2-1	TRBV4-3	ASSQERLVDEQF
TRBJ2-5	TRBV20-1	SARDRGTGVFHPY
TRBJ2-2	TRBV12-3/TRBV12-4	ASRPRTSGRNTGELF
TRBJ2-7	TRBV19	ASSQTSVSYEQY
TRBJ2-1	TRBV12-3/TRBV12-4	ASTLLAGASNEQF
TRBJ2-5	TRBV7-9	ASRHNGEETQY
TRBJ2-7	TRBV12-3/TRBV12-4	ASSQSPTPSYEQY
TRBJ2-7	TRBV5-1	AIHRLAGPLNYEQY
TRBJ2-1	TRBV5-1	ASSFTGTSSNEQF
TRBJ2-5	TRBV5-1	ASSLEGGREETQY
TRBJ1-1	TRBV12-3/TRBV12-4	ASSLIEVWAQGGTEAF